The source of this TCR beta chain is a study of cytotoxic CD8 clonotypes in ibrutinib-treated CLL. At the level of the study: After a median of about six years, some 14 patients stayed remitted and approximately 12 progressed; responses had been partial in roughly 25 and complete in 2.

The CDR3 runs 13 residues. Looked up from germline, CDR1 is ENHRY and CDR2 is SYGVKD. The V and J ends lost 2 bases and 10 bases, in that order; junction bases with no gene match: 5. Using immunoSEQ multiplex PCR, the repertoire was profiled, and TCRdb retains in-frame clones only, with some absent. The sample yields tens of thousands of clones, over 65% seen once. Sample: PBMCs, taken after 24 months of ibrutinib treatment. The chain uses TRBV10-3 and TRBJ1-1; 9 bases align to TRBD1. This clonotype was sampled from a human donor with chronic lymphocytic leukemia. CDR3: CAISEGQGNRAFF. CDR3 sequence (DNA): TGTGCCATCAGTGAGGGACAGGGGAACAGAGCTTTCTTT.